This entry lists 14 T cell receptor beta chains sequenced from one sample in a study of cytomegalovirus exposure and HLA in healthy donors. 60 Vbeta and 13 Jbeta primers were used in PCR. Data came from immunoSEQ multiplex PCR; TCRdb stores just in-frame clones and leaves some out. The sample lists fewer than 150,000 clones; under 85% were seen once. The source material was PBMCs. The receptor source for this set is a woman in her forties or fifties in good health and CMV-seropositive.

In DNA form, the CDR3 reads TGTGCCAGCAGCACGAGCGGGGTGAGCACCGGGGAGCTGTTTTTT. Protein: CASSTSGVSTGELFF. This chain connects TRBV7-9 to TRBJ2-2; 7 bases align to TRBD2. The CDR3 has 15 amino acids. Germline V gene sequence: CDR1 SEHNR, CDR2 FQNEAQ (reference sequence). Trimming removed 5 bases from V and 4 bases from J; junction bases left unmatched: 7.

This chain joins TRBV7-6 and TRBJ2-2; maybe TRBD2 (6 bases). CDR3 length: 15 amino acids. The ends were cut back, 3 bases at V and 3 bases at J, with 11 bases in the middle. The V gene's germline CDR1 is SGHVS and CDR2 FNYEAQ. In DNA, the CDR3 is TGTGCCAGCAGCTTCGATAGCGGTGACACCGGGGAGCTGTTTTTT. Encoded protein: CASSFDSGDTGELFF.

V gene TRBV7-9 combines with J gene TRBJ1-1; TRBD1 matches 7 bases. CDR1 is SEHNR and CDR2 is FQNEAQ in the germline V gene (reference sequence). This CDR3 region has 13 residues. J gave up 4 bases and V 7 bases, and 6 bases lay outside the gene matches. CDR3 sequence (DNA): TGTGCCAGCACCTGGACAGGACCCACTGAAGCTTTCTTT. Translated: CASTWTGPTEAFF.

The chain links TRBV2 to TRBJ1-1, with unresolved D. Trimming shortened V by 6 bases and J by 1 base, and 15 bases separated the two germline ends. This CDR3 contains 15 residues. The germline V gene has CDR1 SNHLY and CDR2 FYNNEI. This chain's CDR3 is CASRKRGRSNTEAFF. Here the CDR3 DNA reads TGTGCCAGCAGGAAGCGCGGAAGATCGAACACTGAAGCTTTCTTT.

The rearrangement joins TRBV25-1 to TRBJ1-1; perhaps TRBD1 as D (5 bases). This CDR3 region has 13 residues. V was shortened by 4 bases and J by 7 bases, with 13 bases between the two germline ends. Germline CDR1 is MGHDK and CDR2 is SYGVNS. CDR3 protein: CASSGVGHREAFF. CDR3 nucleotide sequence: TGTGCCAGCAGTGGCGTGGGGCACCGTGAAGCTTTCTTT.

In its sample, this clone was seen a few times. The rearrangement joins TRBV5-1 to TRBJ1-1, with D possibly TRBD1 on 6 matching bases. V was pared by 1 base and J by 0 bases, with 7 bases between. There are 14 residues in the CDR3. Germline V lookup: CDR1 SGHRS, CDR2 YFSETQ. CDR3 bases: TGCGCCAGCAGCTTGACAGGGTTGAACACTGAAGCTTTCTTT. It specifies CASSLTGLNTEAFF.

The chain employs TRBV2 and TRBJ2-7; 9 bases line up with TRBD1. The length of the CDR3 is 14 residues. V was pared by 6 bases and J by 3 bases, with 6 bases of the junction left unmatched. The germline V gene encodes CDR1 SNHLY and CDR2 FYNNEI. This CDR3 is CASRGGQGYYEQYF. Written as DNA, the CDR3 is TGTGCCAGCAGGGGCGGACAGGGGTACTACGAGCAGTACTTC.

The chain is built from TRBV4-3 and TRBJ1-6, with D unresolved. The CDR3 loop spans 15 amino acids. Trimming shortened V by 1 base and J by 7 bases, and 11 bases separated the two germline ends. CDR1 LGHNA and CDR2 YSLEER come from the germline V gene. CDR3 nucleotides: TGCGCCAGCAGCCAAGGTGGGTGGGCAAATTCACCCCTCCACTTT. This translates into CASSQGGWANSPLHF.

V usage is TRBV12-5 and J usage is TRBJ2-1, with 9 bases matching TRBD2. CDR3 length: 16 residues. CDR1 is LGHNT, CDR2 FRNRAP, per germline. Trimming cost V 5 bases and J 0 bases; bases outside gene matches: 5. The CDR3 loop reads CASGVQAGGSYNEQFF. The CDR3, as DNA: TGTGCTAGTGGTGTGCAAGCGGGGGGCTCCTACAATGAGCAGTTCTTC.

J is TRBJ1-2 and V is TRBV2; a possible D gene is TRBD1 (5 bases). V was trimmed by 4 bases and J by 8 bases, leaving 17 bases between them. The CDR3 totals 14 residues. Germline-derived CDR1 and CDR2 are SNHLY and FYNNEI. DNA of the CDR3: TGTGCCAGCAGTGGAAGTTTAGGGGTCGGGGGCTACACCTTC. Residues: CASSGSLGVGGYTF.

This sequence joins TRBV25-1 and TRBJ1-1; D may be TRBD1 (6 bases). CDR1 is MGHDK, CDR2 SYGVNS, per germline. With 3 bases removed from V and 13 bases from J, the gap between germline ends came to 15 bases. This CDR3 is built from 12 residues. CDR3 region: CASSDRGGWVFF. DNA of the CDR3: TGTGCCAGCAGTGATAGGGGGGGGTGGGTTTTCTTT.

The CDR3 nucleotides read TGTGCCAGCAGTAGGACAGGGATCGATCAGCCCCAGCATTTT. Protein product: CASSRTGIDQPQHF. The chain links TRBV6-1 to TRBJ1-5; TRBD1 agrees at 8 bases. Germline loops: CDR1 MNHNS, CDR2 SASEGT. V dropped 5 bases and J dropped 5; count of bases not matched to a gene: 5. The CDR3 is made up of 14 amino acids.

This clone was seen only a few times. The rearrangement joins TRBV2 to TRBJ2-3; tentative D call: TRBD1 (6 bases). The CDR3 covers 15 residues. Trimming stripped 3 bases from V and 0 bases from J, with 10 bases between. Germline V lookup: CDR1 SNHLY, CDR2 FYNNEI. The CDR3 DNA is TGTGCCAGCAGTGATGGTGGGGGCAGCACAGATACGCAGTATTTT. It encodes CASSDGGGSTDTQYF.

This clone was counted only a few times. CDR3 in DNA: TGTGCCAGCAGCTCCACCGGGACAGGCCTCTATGGCTACACCTTC. Translating gives CASSSTGTGLYGYTF. The J gene is TRBJ1-2, the V gene TRBV7-9; 8 bases align to TRBD1. This CDR3 has 15 amino acids. Germline CDR1 is SEHNR and CDR2 is FQNEAQ (reference sequence). The trim removed 4 bases at V and 4 bases at J, leaving 8 bases unmatched.